This TCR beta chain was documented in a study of blood T cell repertoires in COVID-19. Across the study: Spain, Italy and the United States supplied samples that represented acute and convalescent COVID-19. PBMCs, B-cell-depleted T cells, or T cells provided the cDNA or gDNA that made up the material.

Produced via immunoSEQ multiplex PCR; TCRdb's table is partial and in-frame only. The sample yields some 40,000 clones, around 87% seen once. The CDR3 is made up of 17 amino acids. In germline, CDR1 is MNHEY, CDR2 SVGEGT. V dropped 4 bases and J dropped 9; count of bases not matched to a gene: 13. The material sequenced was peripheral blood. The V call is TRBV6-2 or TRBV6-3, the J call TRBJ2-1; 12 bases map to TRBD1. The TCR was taken from a man between 60 and 75 years old with acute or convalescent COVID-19. The CDR3 region is CASSSHTPGTGGSEQFF. The CDR3 coding sequence is TGTGCCAGCAGTTCTCACACTCCCGGGACAGGGGGCAGTGAGCAGTTCTTC.